The rows below give T cell receptor beta chains drawn from one sample of a study of regulatory T cells in long-lasting Graves disease. One entry per CDR3 protein results from TCRdb running MiXCR on the multiplex PCR reads. The table shows about 530,000 distinct CDR3 sequences, with about 16% occurring only once. These data were also reused for a study on T cells in Graves' hyperthyroidism and ophthalmopathy.

The material was peripheral blood mononuclear cells (PBMCs), obtained at new diagnosis, from a patient treated with antithyroid drugs. Receptors originate from a woman aged 40 to 65 with Graves disease. Each CDR3 is given with its conserved first and last residue. The order of the fields is clone size, J gene, D gene, V gene, CDR3 DNA, CDR3 protein. A D gene is named only where the DNA matches it firmly. The size of a clone is reported for some rows only, either as once, few or many, or as a class for expanded clones.

size: .; J: TRBJ2-7; D: .; V: TRBV30; DNA: TGTGCCTGGAGTGTATTGGGTTACGAGCAGTACTTC; CDR3: CAWSVLGYEQYF
size: many; J: TRBJ2-3; D: .; V: TRBV12-3/TRBV12-4; DNA: TGTGCCAGCAGTGTCTACATTAGCACAGATACGCAGTATTTT; CDR3: CASSVYISTDTQYF
size: many; J: TRBJ1-5; D: .; V: TRBV6-1; DNA: TGTGCCAGCACTGAGAACAGCAATCAGCCCCAGCATTTT; CDR3: CASTENSNQPQHF
size: many; J: TRBJ2-4; D: TRBD1; V: TRBV2; DNA: TGTGCCAGCACCCAGGACAGGGCGCGTGCCAAAAACATTCAGTACTTC; CDR3: CASTQDRARAKNIQYF
size: .; J: TRBJ2-5; D: .; V: TRBV6-1; DNA: TGTGCCAGCACCCCTTTCGCGGGGCAAGAGACCCAGTACTTC; CDR3: CASTPFAGQETQYF
size: .; J: TRBJ1-6; D: TRBD1; V: TRBV19; DNA: TGTGCCAGTAGTGGGGCAGGGGGCGTTGATTCACCCCTCCACTTT; CDR3: CASSGAGGVDSPLHF
size: many; J: TRBJ2-7; D: .; V: TRBV7-2; DNA: TGTGCCAGCAGCCCCGACTGGACGGCCTCCTACGAGCAGTACTTC; CDR3: CASSPDWTASYEQYF
size: .; J: TRBJ1-3; D: .; V: TRBV12-3/TRBV12-4; DNA: TGTGCCAGCAGTTTTGGGGGCCAGGGGACCATATATTTT; CDR3: CASSFGGQGTIYF
size: many; J: TRBJ2-5; D: .; V: TRBV20-1; DNA: TGCAGTGCTAGGGGTGGGCACCAAGAGACCCAGTACTTC; CDR3: CSARGGHQETQYF
size: .; J: TRBJ1-1; D: TRBD1; V: TRBV6-1; DNA: TGTGCCAGCAGTAAAAAAACAGGGGCCGGGGACACTGAAGCTTTCTTT; CDR3: CASSKKTGAGDTEAFF
size: many; J: TRBJ2-7; D: .; V: TRBV5-1; DNA: TGCGCCAGCAGCTTGACCGGCACCAGGTACGAGCAGTACTTC; CDR3: CASSLTGTRYEQYF
size: .; J: TRBJ2-7; D: .; V: TRBV27; DNA: TGTGCCAGCAGTCCCCCGACTTCATACGAGCAGTACTTC; CDR3: CASSPPTSYEQYF
size: .; J: TRBJ2-1; D: TRBD2; V: TRBV19; DNA: TGTGCCAGTAGTATTACAGCCGGGGGGGGCTCTTACAATGTGCAGTTCTTC; CDR3: CASSITAGGGSYNVQFF
size: few; J: TRBJ2-3; D: TRBD2; V: TRBV10-2; DNA: TGCGCCAGCAGCATCGGACTAGCGGGGGGAGGTACGCAGTATTTT; CDR3: CASSIGLAGGGTQYF
size: many; J: TRBJ2-1; D: TRBD2; V: TRBV6-1; DNA: TGTGCCAGCAGTGACCTTCTCCTTAGCGGGGGGGCGAGCAATGAGCAGTTCTTC; CDR3: CASSDLLLSGGASNEQFF
size: many; J: TRBJ2-7; D: .; V: TRBV3-1; DNA: TGTGCCAGCAGCCATACAGCGAGCTCCTACGAGCAGTACTTC; CDR3: CASSHTASSYEQYF
size: .; J: TRBJ2-2; D: TRBD1; V: TRBV18; DNA: TGTGCCAGCTGGGGACAGGAAATCACCGGGGAGCTGTTTTTT; CDR3: CASWGQEITGELFF
size: few; J: TRBJ2-2; D: .; V: TRBV12-3/TRBV12-4; DNA: TGTGCCAGCAACGCTAGACAGGATACGAACACCGGGGAGCTGTTTTTT; CDR3: CASNARQDTNTGELFF
size: .; J: TRBJ1-5; D: .; V: TRBV4-1; DNA: TGCGCCAGCAGCCAAGATTGGGGTCAGCCCCAGCATTTT; CDR3: CASSQDWGQPQHF
size: .; J: TRBJ1-1; D: .; V: TRBV30; DNA: TGTGCCTGGAAAGACACAGGGAATACTGAAGCTTTCTTT; CDR3: CAWKDTGNTEAFF
size: many; J: TRBJ1-6; D: .; V: TRBV3-1; DNA: TGTGCCAGCAGCCAAGTTGGGGCAGGGGTAGGATCACCCCTCCACTTT; CDR3: CASSQVGAGVGSPLHF
size: few; J: TRBJ1-3; D: TRBD1; V: TRBV29-1; DNA: TGCAGCGTCGTCAGGGGGACTGGAAACACCATATATTTT; CDR3: CSVVRGTGNTIYF
size: few; J: TRBJ1-1; D: TRBD1; V: TRBV12-3/TRBV12-4; DNA: TGTGCCAGCAGTCCAGGGACAGCTTATCCTGAAGCTTTCTTT; CDR3: CASSPGTAYPEAFF
size: many; J: TRBJ2-1; D: .; V: TRBV5-1; DNA: TGCGCCAGCAGACCCGACGGACGTGTCGGTGAGCAGTTCTTC; CDR3: CASRPDGRVGEQFF
size: many; J: TRBJ2-1; D: .; V: TRBV5-5; DNA: TGTGCCAGCAGCCTGCGTGATCCCTACAATGAGCAGTTCTTC; CDR3: CASSLRDPYNEQFF
size: few; J: TRBJ1-6; D: TRBD1; V: TRBV5-1; DNA: TGCGCCAGCAGCTTCTTCCGGCGGGACAGCAATTCACCCCTCCACTTT; CDR3: CASSFFRRDSNSPLHF
size: .; J: TRBJ2-3; D: .; V: TRBV14; DNA: TGTGCCAGCAGCCAAGGTTCCCCGCTCTATTTT; CDR3: CASSQGSPLYF
size: few; J: TRBJ1-6; D: .; V: TRBV7-9; DNA: TGTGCCAGCAGCTTAACGGGTTTTTGGCCCCTCCACTTT; CDR3: CASSLTGFWPLHF
size: .; J: TRBJ1-5; D: .; V: TRBV2; DNA: TGTGCCAGCAGTGAGGCGGTAGGTCAGCCCCAGCATTTT; CDR3: CASSEAVGQPQHF
size: many; J: TRBJ2-5; D: .; V: TRBV5-8; DNA: TGCGCCAGCAGCTCCGTCCCTGTAAGGGAGACCCAGTACTTC; CDR3: CASSSVPVRETQYF
size: few; J: TRBJ2-1; D: TRBD2; V: TRBV11-2; DNA: TGTGCCAGCAGCTTAGACCTAGCGGGGGGCTACAATGAGCAGTTCTTC; CDR3: CASSLDLAGGYNEQFF
size: many; J: TRBJ1-2; D: .; V: TRBV2; DNA: TGTGCCAGCAGTTCCGGGGTCTATGGCTACACCTTC; CDR3: CASSSGVYGYTF
size: .; J: TRBJ1-6; D: .; V: TRBV14; DNA: TGTGCCAGCAGCCCTCAACGAAATTCACCCCTCCACTTT; CDR3: CASSPQRNSPLHF
size: many; J: TRBJ2-1; D: TRBD2; V: TRBV12-3/TRBV12-4; DNA: TGTGCCAGCAGCGGACCCACTAGCGGTGCGGAGCAGTTCTTC; CDR3: CASSGPTSGAEQFF
size: .; J: TRBJ1-2; D: .; V: TRBV9; DNA: TGTGCCAGCAGCGTAGAAGCGGCGATCTATGGCCACACCTTC; CDR3: CASSVEAAIYGHTF
size: .; J: TRBJ2-7; D: .; V: TRBV5-6; DNA: TGTGCCAGCAGCACTAGGACCTATAACTACGAGCAGTACTTC; CDR3: CASSTRTYNYEQYF
size: .; J: TRBJ2-3; D: .; V: TRBV15; DNA: TGTGCCACCAGCAGTCCAGGGAGTGGGGATACGCAGTATTTT; CDR3: CATSSPGSGDTQYF
size: many; J: TRBJ1-5; D: .; V: TRBV12-3/TRBV12-4; DNA: TGTGCCAGCAGTAGGGGCCCTGGGGGATCAGCCCAGCATTTT; CDR3: CASSRGPGGSAQHF
size: many; J: TRBJ2-3; D: .; V: TRBV2; DNA: TGTGCCAGCCTGACAGGGGTGGTAGAGCGGGGGGTCACAGATACGCAGTATTTT; CDR3: CASLTGVVERGVTDTQYF
size: few; J: TRBJ1-1; D: .; V: TRBV30; DNA: TGTGCCTGGAGTGGGACTCGGGCCACTGAAGCTTTCTTT; CDR3: CAWSGTRATEAFF
size: many; J: TRBJ2-5; D: TRBD2; V: TRBV28; DNA: TGTGCCAGCAGTTCCCCTGGGACTAGTTTTCTAGAGACCCAGTACTTC; CDR3: CASSSPGTSFLETQYF